This T cell receptor (beta chain) was sequenced in a study of T cell responses to AZD1222 COVID-19 vaccine. General study results and limits: Seropositive status at baseline applied to only five or six AZD1222 recipients. Spike-specific TCR depth and breadth grew after two AZD1222 doses. Regions 160-218 and 743-854 dominated among vaccine-associated CD4 TCRs spanning spike.

The protocol was immunoSEQ multiplex PCR, while the TCRdb copy is restricted to in-frame clones and leaves out a portion. This repertoire shows approximately 130,000 clones, more than 90% found once; its top ten account for 0.85% to 1.2%. For this clone: Its antigen is unidentified.

Germline V lookup: CDR1 SGHRS, CDR2 YFSETQ. The CDR3 covers 13 residues. Trimming pared 0 bases from V and 0 bases from J, leaving 3 bases between. V and J are TRBV5-1 and TRBJ1-1; D gene uncertain. This receptor was identified in an adult who received the AZD1222 COVID-19 vaccine. Sequenced material: peripheral blood, taken 28 days after the second AZD1222 dose. CDR3 residues: CASSLEMNTEAFF. The CDR3 DNA reads as TGCGCCAGCAGCTTGGAAATGAACACTGAAGCTTTCTTT.